This TCR beta chain was sequenced during a study of CD8+ T cells in alopecia areata. The V gene end was trimmed by 6 bases and the J gene end by 4 bases; junction bases not matched to a gene: 5. Germline CDR1 reads SQVTM; CDR2 reads ANQGSEA. The CDR3 spans 14 residues. This clone appeared a few times. cDNA prepared by RNA extraction and subsequent reverse transcription served as the template for sequencing. The repertoire was sequenced with immunoSEQ multiplex PCR; TCRdb's copy has only in-frame clones and lacks some. Here the sample spans about 120,000 clones, around 48% being singletons. The V gene is TRBV29-1, the J gene TRBJ2-7; 14 nucleotides match TRBD2. Sequencing was performed on NKG2D-low CD8+ T cells sorted from blood. The origin of this receptor is a human donor with alopecia areata. Here the CDR3 reads CSVLGLAGEYEQYF. CDR3 coding DNA: TGCAGCGTCCTGGGACTAGCGGGAGAGTACGAGCAGTACTTC.